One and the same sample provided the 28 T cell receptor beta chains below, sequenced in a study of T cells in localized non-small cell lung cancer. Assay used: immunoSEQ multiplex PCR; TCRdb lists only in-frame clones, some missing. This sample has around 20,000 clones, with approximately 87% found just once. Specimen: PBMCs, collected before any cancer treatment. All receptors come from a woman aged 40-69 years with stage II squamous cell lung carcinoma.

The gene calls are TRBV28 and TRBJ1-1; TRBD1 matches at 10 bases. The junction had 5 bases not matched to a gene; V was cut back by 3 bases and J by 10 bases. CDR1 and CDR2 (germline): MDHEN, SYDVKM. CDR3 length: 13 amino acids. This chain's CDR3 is CASSFSDRGRAFF. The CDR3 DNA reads TGTGCCAGCAGTTTCAGCGACAGGGGGCGAGCTTTCTTT.

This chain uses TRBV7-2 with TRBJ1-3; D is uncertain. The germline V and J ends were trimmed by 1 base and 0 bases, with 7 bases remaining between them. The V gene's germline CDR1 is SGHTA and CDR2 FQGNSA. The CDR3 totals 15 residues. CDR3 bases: TGTGCCAGCAGCTTAGAACGTTTCTCTGGAAACACCATATATTTT. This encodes CASSLERFSGNTIYF.

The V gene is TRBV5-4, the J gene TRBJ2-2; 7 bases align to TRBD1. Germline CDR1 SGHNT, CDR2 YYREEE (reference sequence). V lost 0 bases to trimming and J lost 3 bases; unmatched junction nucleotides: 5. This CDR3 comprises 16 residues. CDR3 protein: CASSLGQGLYTGELFF. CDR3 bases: TGTGCCAGCAGCTTGGGACAGGGTTTATACACCGGGGAGCTGTTTTTT.

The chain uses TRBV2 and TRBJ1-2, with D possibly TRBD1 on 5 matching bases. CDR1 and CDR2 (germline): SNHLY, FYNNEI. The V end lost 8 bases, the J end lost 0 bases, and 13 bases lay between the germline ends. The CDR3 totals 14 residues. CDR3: CASLGRGPNYGYTF. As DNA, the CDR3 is TGTGCCAGCCTGGGAAGGGGACCTAACTATGGCTACACCTTC.

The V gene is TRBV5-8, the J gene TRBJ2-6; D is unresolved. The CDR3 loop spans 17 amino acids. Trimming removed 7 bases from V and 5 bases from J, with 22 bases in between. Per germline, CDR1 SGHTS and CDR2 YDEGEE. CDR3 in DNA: TGTGCCAGCTTGTGCTATCATACACAAAGTCGGGCCAACGTCCTGACTTTC. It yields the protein CASLCYHTQSRANVLTF.

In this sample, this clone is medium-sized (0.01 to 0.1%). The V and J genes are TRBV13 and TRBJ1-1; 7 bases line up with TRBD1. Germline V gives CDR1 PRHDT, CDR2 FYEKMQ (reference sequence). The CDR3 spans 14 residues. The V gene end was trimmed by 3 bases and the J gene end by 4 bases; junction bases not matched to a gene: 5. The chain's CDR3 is CASSFQGGGTEAFF. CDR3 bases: TGTGCCAGCAGCTTCCAGGGGGGTGGCACTGAAGCTTTCTTT.

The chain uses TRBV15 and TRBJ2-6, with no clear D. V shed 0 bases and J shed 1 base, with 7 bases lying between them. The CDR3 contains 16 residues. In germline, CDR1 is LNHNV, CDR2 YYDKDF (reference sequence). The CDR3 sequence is CATSRDVGSGANVLTF. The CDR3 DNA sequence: TGTGCCACCAGCAGAGATGTCGGTTCTGGGGCCAACGTCCTGACTTTC.

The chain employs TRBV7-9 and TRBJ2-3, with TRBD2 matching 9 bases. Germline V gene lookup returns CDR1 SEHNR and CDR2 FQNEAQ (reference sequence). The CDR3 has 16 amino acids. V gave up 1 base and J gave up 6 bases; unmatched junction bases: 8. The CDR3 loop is CASSLDLAGVWDTQYF. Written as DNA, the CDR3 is TGTGCCAGCAGCTTAGATTTAGCGGGAGTTTGGGATACGCAGTATTTT.

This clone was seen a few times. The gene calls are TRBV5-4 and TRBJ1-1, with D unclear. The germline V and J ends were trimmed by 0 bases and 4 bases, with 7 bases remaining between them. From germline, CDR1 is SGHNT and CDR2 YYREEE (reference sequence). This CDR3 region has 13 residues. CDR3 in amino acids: CASSLATGTEAFF. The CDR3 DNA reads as TGTGCCAGCAGCTTGGCTACGGGCACTGAAGCTTTCTTT.

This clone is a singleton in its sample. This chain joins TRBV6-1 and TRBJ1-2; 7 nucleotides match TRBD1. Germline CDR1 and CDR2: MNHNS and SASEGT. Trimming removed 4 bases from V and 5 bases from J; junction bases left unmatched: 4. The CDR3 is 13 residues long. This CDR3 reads CASSASGGYGYTF. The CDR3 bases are TGTGCCAGCAGTGCCTCAGGGGGTTATGGCTACACCTTC.

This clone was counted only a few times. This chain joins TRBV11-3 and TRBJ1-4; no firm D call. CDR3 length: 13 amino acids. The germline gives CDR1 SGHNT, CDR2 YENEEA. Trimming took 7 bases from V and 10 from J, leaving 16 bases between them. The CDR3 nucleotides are TGTGCCAGCACCATAATTGGCGAGAGAAAACTGTTTTTT. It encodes CASTIIGERKLFF.

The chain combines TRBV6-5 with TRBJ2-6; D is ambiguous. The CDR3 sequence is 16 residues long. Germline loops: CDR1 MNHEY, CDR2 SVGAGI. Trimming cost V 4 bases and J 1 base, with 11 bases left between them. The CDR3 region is CASSLLTLSGANVLTF. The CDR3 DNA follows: TGTGCCAGCAGTTTATTAACACTGTCTGGGGCCAACGTCCTGACTTTC.

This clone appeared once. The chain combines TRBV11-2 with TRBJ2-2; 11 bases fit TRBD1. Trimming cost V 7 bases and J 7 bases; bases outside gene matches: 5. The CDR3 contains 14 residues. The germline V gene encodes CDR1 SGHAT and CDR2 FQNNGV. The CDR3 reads CASTVGQGVGELFF. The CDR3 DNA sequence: TGTGCCAGCACTGTGGGACAGGGGGTCGGGGAGCTGTTTTTT. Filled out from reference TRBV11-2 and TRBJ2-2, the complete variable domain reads EAGVAQSPRYKIIEKRQSVAFWCNPISGHATLYWYQQILGQGPKLLIQFQNNGVVDDSQLPKDRFSAERLKGVDSTLKIQPAKLEDSAVYLCASTVGQGVGELFFGEGSRLTVL.

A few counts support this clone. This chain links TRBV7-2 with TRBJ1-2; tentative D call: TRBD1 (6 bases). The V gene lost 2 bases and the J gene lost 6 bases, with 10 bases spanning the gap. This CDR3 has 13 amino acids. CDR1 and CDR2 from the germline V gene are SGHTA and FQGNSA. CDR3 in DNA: TGTGCCAGCAGCTTAACGCAGGGGAATGGCTACACCTTC. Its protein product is CASSLTQGNGYTF.

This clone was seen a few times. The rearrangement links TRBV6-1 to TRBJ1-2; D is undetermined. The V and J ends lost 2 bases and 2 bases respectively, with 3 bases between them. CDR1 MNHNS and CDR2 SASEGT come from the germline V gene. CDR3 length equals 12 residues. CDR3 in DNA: TGTGCCAGCAGTGAACAGAACTATGGCTACACCTTC. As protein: CASSEQNYGYTF.

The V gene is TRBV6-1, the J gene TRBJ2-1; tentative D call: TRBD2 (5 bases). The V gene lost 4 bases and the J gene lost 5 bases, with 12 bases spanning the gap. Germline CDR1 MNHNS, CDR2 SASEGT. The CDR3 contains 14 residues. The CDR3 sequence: CASSGAEDHNEQFF. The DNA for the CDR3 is TGTGCCAGCAGTGGAGCGGAAGACCACAATGAGCAGTTCTTC.

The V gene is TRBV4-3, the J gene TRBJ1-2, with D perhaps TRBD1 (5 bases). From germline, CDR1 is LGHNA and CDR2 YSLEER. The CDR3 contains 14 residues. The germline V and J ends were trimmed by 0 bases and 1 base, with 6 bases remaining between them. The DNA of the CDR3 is TGCGCCAGCAGCCAAGATAGGGGTAACTATGGCTACACCTTC. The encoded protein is CASSQDRGNYGYTF.

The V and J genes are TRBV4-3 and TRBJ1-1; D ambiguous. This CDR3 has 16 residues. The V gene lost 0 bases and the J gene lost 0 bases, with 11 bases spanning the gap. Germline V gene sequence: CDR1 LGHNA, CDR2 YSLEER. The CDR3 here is CASSQDHASLNTEAFF. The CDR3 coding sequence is TGCGCCAGCAGCCAAGACCATGCCTCTTTGAACACTGAAGCTTTCTTT.

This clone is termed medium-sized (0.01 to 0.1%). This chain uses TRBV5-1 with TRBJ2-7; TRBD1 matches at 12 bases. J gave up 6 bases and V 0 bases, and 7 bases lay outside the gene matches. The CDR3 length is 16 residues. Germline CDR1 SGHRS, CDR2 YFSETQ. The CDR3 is CASSLGPGQGASEQYF. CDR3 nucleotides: TGCGCCAGCAGCTTGGGGCCGGGACAGGGGGCGTCCGAGCAGTACTTC.

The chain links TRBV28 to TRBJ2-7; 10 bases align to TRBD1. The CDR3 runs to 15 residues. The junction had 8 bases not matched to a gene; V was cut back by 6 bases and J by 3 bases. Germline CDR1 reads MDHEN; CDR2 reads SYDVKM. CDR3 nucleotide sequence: TGTGCCAGCAGCGCCCTCGGACAGGGGGACTACGAGCAGTACTTC. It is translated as CASSALGQGDYEQYF.

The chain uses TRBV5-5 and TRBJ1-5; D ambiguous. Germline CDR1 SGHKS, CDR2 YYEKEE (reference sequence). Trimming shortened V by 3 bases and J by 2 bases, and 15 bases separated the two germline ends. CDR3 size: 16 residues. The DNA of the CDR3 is TGTGCCAGCAGCTGGACGAGTAGGGAAGGCAATCAGCCCCAGCATTTT. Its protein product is CASSWTSREGNQPQHF.

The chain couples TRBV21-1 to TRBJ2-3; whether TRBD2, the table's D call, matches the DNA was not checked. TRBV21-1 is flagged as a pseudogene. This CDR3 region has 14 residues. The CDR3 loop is CASRTSGNPDTQYF. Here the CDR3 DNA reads TGTGCCAGCCGGACTAGCGGGAACCCAGATACGCAGTATTTT.

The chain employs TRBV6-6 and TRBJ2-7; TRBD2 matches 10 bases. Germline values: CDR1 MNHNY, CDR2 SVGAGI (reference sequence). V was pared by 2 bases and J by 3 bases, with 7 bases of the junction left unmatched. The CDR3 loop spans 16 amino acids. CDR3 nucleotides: TGTGCCAGCAGTTACAGGACTAGCGGCCTTCACTACGAGCAGTACTTC. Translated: CASSYRTSGLHYEQYF.

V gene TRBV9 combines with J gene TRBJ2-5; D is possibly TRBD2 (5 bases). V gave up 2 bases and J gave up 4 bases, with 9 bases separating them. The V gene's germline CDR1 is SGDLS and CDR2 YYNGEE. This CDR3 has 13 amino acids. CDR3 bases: TGTGCCAGCAGCGTTGAGGGTAGAGAGACCCAGTACTTC. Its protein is CASSVEGRETQYF.

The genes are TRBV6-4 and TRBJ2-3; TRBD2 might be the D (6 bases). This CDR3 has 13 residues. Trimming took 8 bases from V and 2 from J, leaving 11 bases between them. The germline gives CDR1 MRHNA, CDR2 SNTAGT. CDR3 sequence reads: CASGAGHTDTQYF. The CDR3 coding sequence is TGTGCCAGCGGAGCGGGCCACACAGATACGCAGTATTTT.

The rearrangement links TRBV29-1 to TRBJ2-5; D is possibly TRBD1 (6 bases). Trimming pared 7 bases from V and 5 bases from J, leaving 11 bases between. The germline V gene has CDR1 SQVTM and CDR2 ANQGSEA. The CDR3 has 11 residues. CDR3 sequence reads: CSAGARETQYF. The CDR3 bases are TGCAGCGCAGGGGCCAGGGAGACCCAGTACTTC.

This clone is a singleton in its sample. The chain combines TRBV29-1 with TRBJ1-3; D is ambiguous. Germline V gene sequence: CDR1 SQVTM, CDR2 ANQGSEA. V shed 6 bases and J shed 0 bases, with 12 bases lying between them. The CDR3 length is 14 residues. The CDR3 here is CSVTGGPSGNTIYF. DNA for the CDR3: TGCAGCGTGACGGGCGGCCCCTCTGGAAACACCATATATTTT.

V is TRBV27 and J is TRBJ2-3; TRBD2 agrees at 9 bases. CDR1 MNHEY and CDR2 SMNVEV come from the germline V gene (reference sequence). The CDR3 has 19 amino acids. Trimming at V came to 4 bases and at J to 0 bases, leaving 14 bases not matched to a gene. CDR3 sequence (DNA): TGTGCCAGCAGTTCCCCCCTGCGAGCGACTAGCGGCAGCACAGATACGCAGTATTTT. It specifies CASSSPLRATSGSTDTQYF.